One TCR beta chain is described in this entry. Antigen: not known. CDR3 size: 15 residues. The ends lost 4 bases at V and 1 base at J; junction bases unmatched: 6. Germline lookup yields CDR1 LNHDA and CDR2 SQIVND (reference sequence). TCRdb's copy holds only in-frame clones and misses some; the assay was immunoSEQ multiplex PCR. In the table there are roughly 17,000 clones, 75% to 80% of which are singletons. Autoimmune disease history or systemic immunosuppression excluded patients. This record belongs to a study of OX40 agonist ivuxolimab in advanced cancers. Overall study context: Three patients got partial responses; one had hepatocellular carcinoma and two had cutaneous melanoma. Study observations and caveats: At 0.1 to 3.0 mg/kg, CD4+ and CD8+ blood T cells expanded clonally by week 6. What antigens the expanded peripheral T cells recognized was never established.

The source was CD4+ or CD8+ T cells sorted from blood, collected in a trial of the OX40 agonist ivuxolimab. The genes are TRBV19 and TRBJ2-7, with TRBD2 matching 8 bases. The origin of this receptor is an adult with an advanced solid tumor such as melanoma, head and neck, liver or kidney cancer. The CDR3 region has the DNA TGTGCCAGTAGTACCTCTAGCGGGCGTTCCTACGAGCAGTACTTC. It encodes CASSTSSGRSYEQYF.